This T cell receptor beta chain was retrieved from a study of blood T cell repertoires in COVID-19. Germline V gene sequence: CDR1 KGHDR, CDR2 SFDVKD. The CDR3 has 14 residues. The ends were cut back, 5 bases at V and 4 bases at J, with 11 bases in the middle. Generated by immunoSEQ multiplex PCR, the TCRdb table keeps only in-frame clones and is missing some. The sample records around 250,000 clones, around 90% being singletons. This TCR was recovered from a human donor in a cohort exposed to, infected with or recovered from COVID-19 (not recorded which). The donor label of this sample is uncertain. The chain recombines TRBV24-1 with TRBJ1-3; perhaps TRBD1 as D (6 bases). The sequenced sample consisted of PBMCs or T cells enriched from blood (not recorded which). CDR3 residues: CATSAPGTGNTIYF. In nucleotides, the CDR3 is TGTGCCACCAGTGCCCCCGGGACAGGAAACACCATATATTTT.